These T cell receptor beta chains were read from a single sample in a study of blood T cell repertoires in COVID-19. Produced via immunoSEQ multiplex PCR; TCRdb's table is partial and in-frame only. Of 250,000 to 300,000 clones detected, roughly 86% appear once; the ten largest clones hold 3.6%. The sequencing sample was made of peripheral blood. The receptors stem from a man between 18 and 35 years old with active or convalescent COVID-19. Both conserved end residues are part of each CDR3. The D gene is left open where the match is weak. Clone sizes are given selectively: once, few, many, or a class where the clone is expanded.

v_call,j_call,clone_size,d_call,cdr3_nt,cdr3_aa
TRBV2,TRBJ1-5,once,-,TGTGCCAGCAGTTCCCACATCGGCAATCAGCCCCAGCATTTT,CASSSHIGNQPQHF
TRBV10-3,TRBJ2-1,-,TRBD2,TGTGCCATCAGTGATAGTCCGGGGGCGGGGGGCAATGAGCAGTTCTTC,CAISDSPGAGGNEQFF
TRBV19,TRBJ1-6,-,-,TGTGCCAGTACTCCAACAGGCGTCACATCACCCCTCCACTTT,CASTPTGVTSPLHF
TRBV2,TRBJ1-1,-,TRBD1,TGTGCCAGCAGTTCGACAGGGATGAGCACTGAAGCTTTCTTT,CASSSTGMSTEAFF
TRBV7-6,TRBJ1-1,once,TRBD1,TGTGCCAGCAGCCACACAGGGGACCGCCGTGAAGCTTTCTTT,CASSHTGDRREAFF
TRBV28,TRBJ2-7,-,-,TGTGCCAGCAGTTTCGGGGAAATAGTCTACGAGCAGTACTTC,CASSFGEIVYEQYF
TRBV19,TRBJ2-5,-,TRBD1,TGTGCCAGTAGTTCCGGGGGACAGGGGAGGGGTTGGACCCAGTACTTC,CASSSGGQGRGWTQYF
TRBV19,TRBJ2-5,-,-,TGTGCCAGTAGTATCCAGATCCAAGAGACCCAGTACTTC,CASSIQIQETQYF
TRBV7-2,TRBJ2-4,-,-,TGTGCCAGCAGCCTGCACCCTGGCAGCATTCAGTACTTC,CASSLHPGSIQYF
TRBV6-5,TRBJ1-4,-,-,TGTGCCAGCAGCCCCGGGTCGACTGGGCGGAGGAAACTGTTTTTT,CASSPGSTGRRKLFF
TRBV2,TRBJ2-7,once,-,TGTGCCAGCATGGCAGGGACATACGAGCAGTACTTC,CASMAGTYEQYF
TRBV5-6,TRBJ1-1,-,-,TGTGCCAGCAGCGGCAAGACAGGCGGAGACACTGAAGCTTTCTTT,CASSGKTGGDTEAFF
TRBV5-1,TRBJ1-1,-,-,TGCGCCAGCAGCTCCCAAGGAAGGGGCTTTTCGACTGAAGCTTTCTTT,CASSSQGRGFSTEAFF
TRBV7-2,TRBJ2-1,-,-,TGTGCCTCCATGGGAGGCCACAATGAGCAGTTCTTC,CASMGGHNEQFF
TRBV5-5,TRBJ2-2,few,TRBD2,TGTGCCAGTGAACCGGGACTAGTCTCCGGGGAGCTGTTTTTT,CASEPGLVSGELFF
TRBV7-9,TRBJ1-3,-,-,TGTGCCAGCAGCTTTACTAGAACGGTACTGGAGAACACCATATATTTT,CASSFTRTVLENTIYF
TRBV6-1,TRBJ2-3,once,-,TGTGCCAGCAGTGATAGAGGGTCCATGGGCACAGATACGCAGTATTTT,CASSDRGSMGTDTQYF
TRBV5-4,TRBJ1-1,-,-,TGTGCCAGCAGCCTGATGGGCGGGGTGCAAGCTTTCTTT,CASSLMGGVQAFF
TRBV21-1,TRBJ1-2,-,-,TGTGCCAGCAGGGGGACATGGTCGTGGTATGGCTACACCTTC,CASRGTWSWYGYTF
TRBV27,TRBJ1-5,-,-,TGTGCCAGCGGACTTTATAGCAATCAGCCCCAGCATTTT,CASGLYSNQPQHF
TRBV5-1,TRBJ1-6,once,TRBD1,TGCGCCAGCAGCTTTCAGGGGGATTCACCCCTCCACTTT,CASSFQGDSPLHF
TRBV7-2,TRBJ2-5,-,-,TGTGCCAGCAGCTTGCGGCAGACCCAGTACTTC,CASSLRQTQYF
TRBV4-3,TRBJ2-1,few,TRBD2,TGCGCCAGCAGCCAAGCAGCGGGAGGGACCTACAATGAGCAGTTCTTC,CASSQAAGGTYNEQFF
TRBV3-1/TRBV3-2,TRBJ2-2,few,-,TGTGCCAGCAGCCAAGACACGCGAGGGACCGGGGAGCTGTTTTTT,CASSQDTRGTGELFF
TRBV29-1,TRBJ2-1,-,TRBD2,TGCAGCGTTCGACTAGCGGGAAATCGCAATGAGCAGTTCTTC,CSVRLAGNRNEQFF
TRBV11-2,TRBJ2-7,few,TRBD1,TGTGCCAGCAGCCCGTGGACAGGGTTCCACGAGCAGTACTTC,CASSPWTGFHEQYF
TRBV9,TRBJ1-1,once,-,TGTGCCAGCAGCGCTCCCACAGGGCAGAACACTGAAGCTTTCTTT,CASSAPTGQNTEAFF
TRBV28,TRBJ1-1,-,-,TGTGCCAGCAGAACCAGGGGAATGAACACTGAAGCTTTCTTT,CASRTRGMNTEAFF
TRBV19,TRBJ1-5,-,-,TGTGCCAGTAGTATAACGGGTGATCAGCCCCAGCATTTT,CASSITGDQPQHF
TRBV6-5,TRBJ1-2,-,TRBD1,TGTGCCAGCAGCACAAACAGGGGGGATGGCTACACCTTC,CASSTNRGDGYTF